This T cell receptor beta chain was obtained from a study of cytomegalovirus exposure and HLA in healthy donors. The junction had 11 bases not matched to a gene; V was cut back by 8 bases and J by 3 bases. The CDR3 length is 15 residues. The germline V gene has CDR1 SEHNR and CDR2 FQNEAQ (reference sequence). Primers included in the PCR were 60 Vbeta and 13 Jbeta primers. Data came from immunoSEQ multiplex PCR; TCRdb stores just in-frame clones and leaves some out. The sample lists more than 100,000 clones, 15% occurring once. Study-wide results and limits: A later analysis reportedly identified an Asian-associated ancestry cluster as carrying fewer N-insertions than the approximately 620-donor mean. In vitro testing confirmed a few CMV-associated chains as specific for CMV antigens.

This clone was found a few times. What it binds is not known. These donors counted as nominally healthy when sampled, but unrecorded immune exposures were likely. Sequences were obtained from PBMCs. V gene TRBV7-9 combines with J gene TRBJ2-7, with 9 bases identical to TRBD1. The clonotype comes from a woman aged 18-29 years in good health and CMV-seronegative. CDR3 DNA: TGTGCCAGCGGACCCCGAGGGACAGGGCGCTACGAGCAGTACTTC. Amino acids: CASGPRGTGRYEQYF. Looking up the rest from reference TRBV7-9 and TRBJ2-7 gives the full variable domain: DTGVSQNPRHKITKRGQNVTFRCDPISEHNRLYWYRQTLGQGPEFLTYFQNEAQLEKSRLLSDRFSAERPKGSFSTLEIQRTEQGDSAMYLCASGPRGTGRYEQYFGPGTRLTVT.